These T cell receptor beta chains were read from a single sample in a study of liver allograft versus peripheral blood T cells. Via MiXCR, TCRdb re-called the reads, giving one row per CDR3 protein. The table lists thousands of distinct CDR3 sequences, roughly 20% of them singletons. These receptors all stem from a human patient who had a liver transplant. A subset of T cells may come from the graft donor. Both conserved end residues are part of each CDR3. D genes are given only for firm matches. Only part of the rows carry a size: once, few, many, or a class if the clone is expanded.

v_gene	j_gene	d_gene	abundance	CDR3nt	CDR3aa
TRBV28	TRBJ1-5	.	few	TGTGCCAGCAGCACTTACTATAGCAATCAGCCCCAGCATTTT	CASSTYYSNQPQHF
TRBV19	TRBJ1-5	TRBD1	few	TGTGCCAGTAGTGGATCGGGACAGGGCATCCAGCCCCAGCATTTT	CASSGSGQGIQPQHF
TRBV5-6	TRBJ2-3	TRBD2	.	TGTACCAGCAGCTCCCTAACTAGCGGGGGGGCCAGGAATACGCAGTATTTT	CTSSSLTSGGARNTQYF
TRBV18	TRBJ2-7	.	medium-sized	TGTGCCAGCTCACCGAGTAGGGGGAAGGACGAGCAGTACTTC	CASSPSRGKDEQYF
TRBV19	TRBJ2-3	TRBD1	.	TGTGCCAGTAGTTCCCGGGACAGGCTTCAGGATACGCAGTATTTT	CASSSRDRLQDTQYF
TRBV27	TRBJ2-7	TRBD2	few	TGTGCCAGCGGGAGGGACGAGCAGTACTTC	CASGRDEQYF
TRBV11-2	TRBJ2-4	TRBD2	few	TGTGCCAGCAGCTTAAATACTCTGGCGGGGGGTGTCACCAAAAACATTCAGTACTTC	CASSLNTLAGGVTKNIQYF
TRBV27	TRBJ2-7	.	medium-sized	TGTGCCAGCAGTCTCAGGGTTCCCTCCTACGAGCAGTACTTC	CASSLRVPSYEQYF
TRBV12-5	TRBJ2-7	TRBD1	.	TGTGCTAGTGGTTTGGGCGGGACAGGGGGATACGAGCAGTACTTC	CASGLGGTGGYEQYF
TRBV6-6	TRBJ2-1	TRBD1	medium-sized	TGTGCCAGCAGTTACTCCCGGGACAGGGGTAAGGAGCAGTTCTTC	CASSYSRDRGKEQFF
TRBV7-3	TRBJ2-3	TRBD1	few	TGTGCCAGCAGCCGACATGGACAGGGGGCAGATACGCAGTATTTT	CASSRHGQGADTQYF
TRBV6-1	TRBJ2-1	TRBD1	medium-sized	TGTGCCAGCAGTGAAGTGGGACAGGGATCGGATGAGCAGTTCTTC	CASSEVGQGSDEQFF
TRBV19	TRBJ1-1	.	medium-sized	TGTGCCAGTAGTATCCCAGGGTTGAACACTGAAGCTTTCTTT	CASSIPGLNTEAFF
TRBV7-9	TRBJ1-4	.	once	TGTGCCAGCAGCCCCAGAAGGGCAACTAATGAAAAACTGTTTTTT	CASSPRRATNEKLFF
TRBV6-5	TRBJ1-2	.	.	TGTGCCAGCAGTAAACAGGCGGGGGACTATGGCTACACCTTC	CASSKQAGDYGYTF
TRBV20-1	TRBJ2-5	.	.	TGCAGTGCTAGTAAGTGGACACAAGAGACCCAGTACTTC	CSASKWTQETQYF
TRBV6-5	TRBJ1-1	.	medium-sized	TGTGCCAGCAGTAACGAGGACACTGAAGCTTTCTTT	CASSNEDTEAFF
TRBV7-9	TRBJ1-2	.	few	TGTGCCAGCAGCTTAGCGTTTGGAGGAGGCTATACCTTC	CASSLAFGGGYTF
TRBV19	TRBJ1-2	TRBD1	medium-sized	TGTGCCAGTTCCCCGGGACAGCCCTATGGCTACACCTTC	CASSPGQPYGYTF
TRBV7-9	TRBJ2-4	.	.	TGTGCCAGCAGCCCGGCGGGGAACATTCAGTACTTC	CASSPAGNIQYF
TRBV30	TRBJ1-4	.	few	TGTGCCTGGAACAGCGGGAGGACGACTAATGAAAAACTGTTTTTT	CAWNSGRTTNEKLFF
TRBV7-9	TRBJ1-5	.	.	TGTGCCAGCAGCTTAGGAGGAGGGTACAATCAGCCCCAGCATTTT	CASSLGGGYNQPQHF